Below, 9 T cell receptor beta chains from the same sample are listed, as sequenced in a study of T cells in Graves' hyperthyroidism and ophthalmopathy. The source material, RNA transcripts, was used to amplify TCR beta CDR3 regions. With the HTBI primer set, the TCR CDR3 went through a first round of RT-PCR. TCRdb re-derived calls from the multiplex PCR reads in MiXCR, one entry per CDR3 protein. Of 550,000 to 600,000 distinct CDR3 sequences detected, approximately 15% appear once; the ten largest clones hold over 6%. Source material: blood. These receptors were collected from a woman between 18 and 29 years old with Graves' ophthalmopathy.

This clonotype occurred many times. The rearrangement links TRBV6-1 to TRBJ1-2; 8 nucleotides line up with TRBD1. V was clipped by 6 bases and J by 4 bases; unmatched bases: 13. Germline CDR1 is MNHNS and CDR2 is SASEGT. The CDR3 totals 16 residues. The CDR3 loop reads CASRRPGPTGGYGYTF. In nucleotides, the CDR3 is TGTGCCAGCAGACGCCCCGGGCCAACAGGGGGCTATGGCTACACCTTC.

The chain couples TRBV4-1 to TRBJ2-3; a weak D match, TRBD2 (6 bases). CDR1 MGHRA and CDR2 YSYEKL come from the germline V gene. The CDR3 has 18 residues. Between the trimmed V and J ends, which lost 4 bases and 1 base, there was a span of 21 bases. The CDR3 DNA reads as TGCGCCAGCAGCCGAAACCGGGGACTGGACGACTGCACAGATACGCAGTATTTT. Translated: CASSRNRGLDDCTDTQYF.

A few counts support this clonotype. The chain employs TRBV29-1 and TRBJ1-1, with TRBD1 as a possible D gene (6 bases). Germline V lookup: CDR1 SQVTM, CDR2 ANQGSEA. The CDR3 has 13 amino acids. Trimming left V 5 bases short and J 3 bases short, with 13 bases between. The CDR3 loop is CSVLGGWDTEAFF. DNA of the CDR3: TGCAGCGTTCTGGGGGGCTGGGACACTGAAGCTTTCTTT.

This clonotype was counted ten times or more. The chain carries TRBV28 and TRBJ1-1; D call uncertain. Germline values: CDR1 MDHEN, CDR2 SYDVKM. This CDR3 has 13 residues. V was pared by 2 bases and J by 1 base, with 5 bases between. CDR3 coding DNA: TGTGCCAGCAGTTTACCCTGGAACACTGAAGCTTTCTTT. Translation: CASSLPWNTEAFF.

This clonotype showed up just a few times. The J gene is TRBJ2-7, the V gene TRBV2; 16 bases match TRBD2. Germline V gene data show CDR1 as SNHLY and CDR2 as FYNNEI. Trimming took 6 bases from V and 3 from J; bases not matched to a gene: 11. The CDR3 runs to 18 residues. CDR3 nucleotide sequence: TGTGCCAGCAGAGACCCGGGACTAGCGGGAGGGATTGACTACGAGCAGTACTTC. Translation gives CASRDPGLAGGIDYEQYF.

This clonotype was observed many times. The genes are TRBV7-3 and TRBJ2-1; 10 bases fit TRBD1. The CDR3 contains 15 residues. V lost 4 bases to trimming and J lost 6 bases; unmatched junction nucleotides: 6. The germline CDR1 and CDR2 sequences are SGHTA and FQGTGA. The CDR3 bases are TGTGCCAGCAGCTCCGACAGGGGGCGATTCAATGAGCAGTTCTTC. Translating it yields CASSSDRGRFNEQFF. The entire variable domain, with the rest obtained from reference TRBV7-3 and TRBJ2-1, is as follows: GAGVSQTPSNKVTEKGKYVELRCDPISGHTALYWYRQSLGQGPEFLIYFQGTGAADDSGLPNDRFFAVRPEGSVSTLKIQRTERGDSAVYLCASSSDRGRFNEQFFGPGTRLTVL.

In its sample, this clonotype was seen many times. CDR3 protein: CASSLGLGEQYF. CDR3 nucleotides: TGTGCCAGCAGCTTAGGTCTGGGTGAGCAGTACTTC. The J gene is TRBJ2-7, the V gene TRBV7-2; no definite D call. Trimming shortened V by 1 base and J by 7 bases, and 8 bases separated the two germline ends. The CDR3 is 12 residues long. Per the germline V gene, CDR1 is SGHTA and CDR2 is FQGNSA.

This clonotype showed up many times. Germline is not matched at one junction end, which may reflect a read error. The chain links TRBV7-7 to TRBJ2-1, with a weak D call TRBD1 (6 bases). This CDR3 has 14 amino acids. Germline values: CDR1 SSHAT, CDR2 FNYEAQ (reference sequence). The CDR3 is CASSLGGLYNEQFF. In DNA, the CDR3 is TGTGCTAGCAGCTTAGGGGGTCTATACAATGAGCAGTTCTTC.

In its sample, this clonotype was seen many times. This rearrangement joins TRBV4-1 to TRBJ2-7; the match to TRBD2 covers 7 bases. The CDR3 has 14 residues. V lost 0 bases and J lost 5; bases outside the gene matches: 4. Looked up from germline, CDR1 is MGHRA and CDR2 is YSYEKL. CDR3 nucleotides: TGCGCCAGCAGCCAAGATAGAGCGGGACACGAGCAGTACTTC. It encodes CASSQDRAGHEQYF.